This TCR beta chain was profiled in a study of T cell responses to AZD1222 COVID-19 vaccine (dated by TCRdb to 2020 to 2023). In terms of the full investigation: A total of 233 trial participants underwent TCR sequencing, of whom 200 to 220 had received two doses of AZD1222 and roughly 26 had received two doses of the MenACWY control vaccine. Enrollment into the trials was organized by age into subgroups of 18-55, 56-69 and 70-plus years, and those subgroups contained roughly 140, 27 and 60 TCR-sequenced participants, respectively.

The CDR3 regions of human TCRbeta chains were subjected to immunosequencing. As for the authors' bioinformatics: Repertoire TCRs were matched against a reference library of SARS-CoV-2-specific TCRs generated with the MIRA antigen-specificity platform. Breadth was defined as the fraction of unique TCRs that were SARS-CoV-2-associated. Depth was defined as the fraction of total T cells that were SARS-CoV-2-associated. Using the MIRA data, every spike-specific TCR was mapped to the spike region that the TCR reacted to and assigned to either a CD4 or a CD8 class. Log10-transformed breadth and depth values were compared by one-way ANOVA with Sidak's multiple comparisons tests. Imported from immuneACCESS, the table was reduced by TCRdb to in-frame sequences with V and J called. These copies leave out some clones; in studies compared against another copy, an unresolved V gene accounts for under half, and the cause of the remainder is not known. D and trimming were read from the DNA, whereas the V and J calls and clone size are those reported in that table. This sample lists 100,000 to 150,000 clones; about 79% were detected once. Around 27% of the sample is held by the ten biggest clonotypes.

As concerns this clone: It lacks a known antigen. There are no base qualities to consult, and no much larger clone falls within one base.

This specimen's time point label, interpreted: about 28 days (+/-7) after the second vaccine dose. AZD1222 recipients whose second dose came at about 4 weeks and those whose second dose came at about 12 weeks were combined into one group, since spike-specific TCR depth and breadth did not differ between the two schedules. Vaccinee samples were obtained from the UK trials COV001 and COV002, which included a single-blind randomized controlled phase 2/3 trial of AZD1222 (ChAdOx1 nCoV-19) in healthy adults. For TCRbeta chain sequencing, PBMC samples from trial participants were taken at day 0 and at day 28 after the second dose. Results and caveats for the whole study, not just this receptor: Spike-specific TCR breadth and depth rose significantly after two AZD1222 doses compared with day 0 and with MenACWY recipients. Conclusions about previously exposed vaccinees are limited because only a handful of AZD1222 recipients were SARS-CoV-2 seropositive at baseline. Reportedly, almost half of the unique spike-specific TCRs recognized epitopes lying outside the regions that are mutated in the B.1.351 and B.1.1.7 variants. Most participants were white British and females outnumbered males, and the authors suggested that clonal diversity may have been underestimated. The vaccine-associated CD4 TCRs covered the entire spike protein, and the dominant responses fell in regions 160-218 and 743-854. Because no day 14 peak-response samples were available, the repertoires could be characterized only after the peak T cell response. The 56-69-year group was small, and its depth increase did not reach significance, likely because of low power.

Trimming at the junction amounts to 3 bases on V and 8 bases on J, and the germline ends lie 16 bases apart. Spanning cysteine to phenylalanine, the CDR3 consists of 14 amino acids. The DNA shown is the 42-base CDR3, in frame from base 1. The sequence was collected from an adult who received the AZD1222 COVID-19 vaccine. The sample was peripheral blood, taken 28 days after the second AZD1222 dose. The chain employs TRBV23-1 and TRBJ1-2; the D gene is not confidently resolved. TRBV23-1 carries the ORF label, with uncertain function. The CDR3: CASSHGQTIWGYTF. The nucleotide sequence is TGCGCCAGCAGTCATGGGCAGACTATTTGGGGCTACACCTTC.